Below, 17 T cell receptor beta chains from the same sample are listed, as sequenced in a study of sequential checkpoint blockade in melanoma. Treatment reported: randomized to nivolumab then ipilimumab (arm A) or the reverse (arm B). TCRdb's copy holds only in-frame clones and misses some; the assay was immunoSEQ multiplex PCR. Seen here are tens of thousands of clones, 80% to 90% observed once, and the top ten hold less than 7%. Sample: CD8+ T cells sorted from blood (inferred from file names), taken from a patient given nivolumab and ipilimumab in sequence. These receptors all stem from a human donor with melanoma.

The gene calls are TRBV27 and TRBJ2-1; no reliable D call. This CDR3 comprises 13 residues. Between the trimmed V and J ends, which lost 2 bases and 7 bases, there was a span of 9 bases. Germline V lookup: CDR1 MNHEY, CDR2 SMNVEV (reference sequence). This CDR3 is CASSLVGWNEQFF. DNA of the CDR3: TGTGCCAGCAGTTTAGTGGGCTGGAATGAGCAGTTCTTC.

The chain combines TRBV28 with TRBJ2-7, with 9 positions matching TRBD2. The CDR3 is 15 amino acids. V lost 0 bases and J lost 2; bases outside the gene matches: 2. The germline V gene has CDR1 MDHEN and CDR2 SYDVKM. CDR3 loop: CASSLWSGGTYEQYF. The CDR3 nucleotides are TGTGCCAGCAGTTTATGGAGCGGGGGGACCTACGAGCAGTACTTC.

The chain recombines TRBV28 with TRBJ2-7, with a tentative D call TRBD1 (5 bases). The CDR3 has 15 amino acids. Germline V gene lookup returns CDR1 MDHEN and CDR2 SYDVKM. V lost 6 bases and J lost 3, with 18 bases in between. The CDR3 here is CASSSAQGALYEQYF. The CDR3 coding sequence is TGTGCCAGCAGCTCCGCCCAGGGCGCACTCTACGAGCAGTACTTC.

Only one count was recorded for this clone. CDR3 DNA sequence: TGTGCCAGTTCGACAGGGGAGAACACTGAAGCTTTCTTT. Its translation is CASSTGENTEAFF. This chain uses TRBV6-4 with TRBJ1-1; 8 bases align to TRBD1. This CDR3 spans 13 amino acids. J was trimmed by 1 base and V by 9 bases; bases with no gene match: 4. Per the germline V gene, CDR1 is MRHNA and CDR2 is SNTAGT.

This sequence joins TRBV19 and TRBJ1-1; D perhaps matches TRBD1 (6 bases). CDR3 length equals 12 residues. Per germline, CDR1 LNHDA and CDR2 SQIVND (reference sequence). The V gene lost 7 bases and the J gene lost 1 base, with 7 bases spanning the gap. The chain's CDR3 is CASTTGNTEAFF. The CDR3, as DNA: TGTGCCAGTACGACAGGGAACACTGAAGCTTTCTTT.

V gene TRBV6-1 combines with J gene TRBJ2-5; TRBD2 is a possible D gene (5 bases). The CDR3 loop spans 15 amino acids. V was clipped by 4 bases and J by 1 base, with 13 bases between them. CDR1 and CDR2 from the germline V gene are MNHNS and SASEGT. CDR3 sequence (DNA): TGTGCCAGCAGTGTAGCCCAACTAGTCCAAGAGACCCAGTACTTC. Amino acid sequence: CASSVAQLVQETQYF.

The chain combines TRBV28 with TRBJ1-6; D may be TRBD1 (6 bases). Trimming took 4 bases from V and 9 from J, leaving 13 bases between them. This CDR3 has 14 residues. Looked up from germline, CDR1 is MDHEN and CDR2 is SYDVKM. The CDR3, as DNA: TGTGCCAGCAGTTGGACAGACCGGGGTTCACCCCTCCACTTT. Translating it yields CASSWTDRGSPLHF.

The CDR3 loop is CASSQVGTASYEQYF. CDR3 DNA: TGTGCCAGCAGCCAAGTAGGGACAGCATCCTACGAGCAGTACTTC. The rearrangement links TRBV14 to TRBJ2-5; 7 bases align to TRBD1. The DNA end is more similar to TRBJ2-7, so the J call may be wrong. Per germline, CDR1 SGHDN and CDR2 FVKESK. This CDR3 region has 15 residues.

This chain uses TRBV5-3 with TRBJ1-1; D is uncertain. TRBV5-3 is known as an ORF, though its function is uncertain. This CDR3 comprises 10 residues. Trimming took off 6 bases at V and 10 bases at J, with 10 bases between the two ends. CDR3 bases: TGTGCCAGAACCGGAGTCGGAGCTTTCTTT. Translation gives CARTGVGAFF.

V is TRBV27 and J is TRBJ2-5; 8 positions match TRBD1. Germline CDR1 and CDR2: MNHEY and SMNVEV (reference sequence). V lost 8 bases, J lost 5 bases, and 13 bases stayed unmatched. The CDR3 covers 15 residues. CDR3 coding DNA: TGTGCCAGCCGTAACCCACAGGGGGTCTGGGAGACCCAGTACTTC. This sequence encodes CASRNPQGVWETQYF.

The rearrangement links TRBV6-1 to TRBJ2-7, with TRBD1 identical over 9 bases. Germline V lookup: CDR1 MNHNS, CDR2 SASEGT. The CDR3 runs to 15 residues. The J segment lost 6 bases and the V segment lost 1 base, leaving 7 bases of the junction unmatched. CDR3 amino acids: CASSEGKGTGSEQYF. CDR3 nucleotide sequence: TGTGCCAGCAGTGAAGGAAAAGGGACAGGGTCCGAGCAGTACTTC.

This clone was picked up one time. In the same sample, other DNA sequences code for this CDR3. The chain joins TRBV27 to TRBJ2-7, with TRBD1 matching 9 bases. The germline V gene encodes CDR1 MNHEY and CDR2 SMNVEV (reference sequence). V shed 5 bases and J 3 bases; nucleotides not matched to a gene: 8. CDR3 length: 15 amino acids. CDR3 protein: CASSLPGQGIYEQYF. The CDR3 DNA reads TGTGCCAGCAGTCTGCCGGGACAGGGCATCTACGAGCAGTACTTC.

The CDR3 coding sequence is TGTGCCAGCAGTGAAGCGAGGGACAGAGTTACCTACGAGCAGTACTTC. Translation: CASSEARDRVTYEQYF. V is TRBV6-1 and J is TRBJ2-7, with 7 bases fitting TRBD1. Trimming cost V 0 bases and J 2 bases; bases outside gene matches: 7. The CDR3 is made up of 16 amino acids. The germline V gene has CDR1 MNHNS and CDR2 SASEGT.

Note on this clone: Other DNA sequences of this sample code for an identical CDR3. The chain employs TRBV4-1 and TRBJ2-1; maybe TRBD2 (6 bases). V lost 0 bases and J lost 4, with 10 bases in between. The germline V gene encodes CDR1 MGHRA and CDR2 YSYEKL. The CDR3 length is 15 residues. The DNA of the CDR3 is TGCGCCAGCAGCCAAGACGGGAGTGATTACAATGAGCAGTTCTTC. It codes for CASSQDGSDYNEQFF.

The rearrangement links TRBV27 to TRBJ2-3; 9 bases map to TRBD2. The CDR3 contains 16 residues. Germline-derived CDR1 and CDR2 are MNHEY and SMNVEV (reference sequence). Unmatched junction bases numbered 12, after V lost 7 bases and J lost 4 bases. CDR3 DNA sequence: TGTGCCAGCACCCCCTTTGCGGGAGGGCCCGCAGATACGCAGTATTTT. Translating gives CASTPFAGGPADTQYF.

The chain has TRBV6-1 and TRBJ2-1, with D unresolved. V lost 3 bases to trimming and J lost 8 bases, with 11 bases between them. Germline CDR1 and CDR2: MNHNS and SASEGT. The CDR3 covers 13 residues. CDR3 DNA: TGTGCCAGCAGTGACTTCTTGAACTATGAGCAGTTCTTC. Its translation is CASSDFLNYEQFF.

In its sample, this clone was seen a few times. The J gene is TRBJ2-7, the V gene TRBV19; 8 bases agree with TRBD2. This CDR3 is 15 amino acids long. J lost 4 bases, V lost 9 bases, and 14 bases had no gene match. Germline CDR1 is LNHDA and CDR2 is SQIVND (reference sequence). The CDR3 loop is CASAEGAGAIYEQYF. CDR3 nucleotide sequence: TGTGCCAGCGCCGAAGGAGCGGGGGCAATATACGAGCAGTACTTC.